Listed here are 4 T cell receptor beta chains from one sample, sequenced in a study of CD8+ T cells in alopecia areata. Extracted RNA was reverse transcribed, and the resulting cDNA served as sequencing template. Measured with immunoSEQ multiplex PCR; TCRdb has only the in-frame clones, and not every one. The sample includes some 170,000 clones, around 63% of them seen just once. The sample in question was CD4+ T cells sorted from blood, obtained at week 0. The receptors stem from a human donor with alopecia areata.

This clone appeared a few times. The rearrangement joins TRBV29-1 to TRBJ2-7; 8 nucleotides match TRBD2. The V and J ends lost 7 bases and 7 bases, in that order; junction bases with no gene match: 9. The CDR3 runs to 12 residues. Germline V lookup: CDR1 SQVTM, CDR2 ANQGSEA. The CDR3 loop is CSARLAIEEQYF. In nucleotides, the CDR3 is TGCAGCGCAAGACTAGCGATCGAAGAGCAGTACTTC.

The chain recombines TRBV25-1 with TRBJ2-7; perhaps D is TRBD1 or TRBD2 (5 bases each). This CDR3 is 14 amino acids long. Germline V gene sequence: CDR1 MGHDK, CDR2 SYGVNS. V shed 5 bases and J shed 3 bases, with 14 bases lying between them. CDR3 loop: CASSFQGDRYEQYF. In nucleotides, the CDR3 is TGTGCCAGCAGTTTCCAGGGAGATCGCTACGAGCAGTACTTC.

This clone was found a few times. V is TRBV30 and J is TRBJ2-2; no definite D call. CDR3 length: 12 residues. Between the trimmed V and J ends, which lost 5 bases and 1 base, there was a span of 5 bases. CDR1 and CDR2 from the germline V gene are GTSNPN and SVGIG (reference sequence). CDR3 sequence reads: CAWGRNTGELFF. CDR3 coding DNA: TGTGCCTGGGGCAGGAACACCGGGGAGCTGTTTTTT. Full variable domain (remainder filled in from reference TRBV30 and TRBJ2-2): SQTIHQWPATLVQPVGSPLSLECTVEGTSNPNLYWYRQAAGRGLQLLFYSVGIGQISSEVPQNLSASRPQDRQFILSSKKLLLSDSGFYLCAWGRNTGELFFGEGSRLTVL.

This clone showed up just a few times. V is TRBV29-1 and J is TRBJ1-1; tentatively, D is TRBD1 (5 bases). The length of the CDR3 is 15 residues. With 4 bases removed from V and 0 bases from J, the gap between germline ends came to 15 bases. Germline V gene data show CDR1 as SQVTM and CDR2 as ANQGSEA. CDR3 in amino acids: CSVGDRGLMNTEAFF. In DNA form, the CDR3 reads TGCAGCGTTGGCGACAGAGGGCTGATGAACACTGAAGCTTTCTTT.